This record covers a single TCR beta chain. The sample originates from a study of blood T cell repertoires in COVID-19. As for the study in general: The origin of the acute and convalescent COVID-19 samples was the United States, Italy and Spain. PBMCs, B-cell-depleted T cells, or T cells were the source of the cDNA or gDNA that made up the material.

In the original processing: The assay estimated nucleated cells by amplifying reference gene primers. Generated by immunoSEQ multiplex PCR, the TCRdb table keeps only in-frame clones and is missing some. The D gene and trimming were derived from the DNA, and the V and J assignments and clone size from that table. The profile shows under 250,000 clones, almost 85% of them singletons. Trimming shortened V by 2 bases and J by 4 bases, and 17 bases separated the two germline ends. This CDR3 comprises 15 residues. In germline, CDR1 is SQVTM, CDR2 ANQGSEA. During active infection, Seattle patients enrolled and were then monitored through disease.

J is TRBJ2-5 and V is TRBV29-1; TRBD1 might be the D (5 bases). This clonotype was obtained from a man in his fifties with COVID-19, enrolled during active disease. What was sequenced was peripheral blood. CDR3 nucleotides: TGCAGCGTTGAAAGGTGGGGCTCCGCTGTAGAGACCCAGTACTTC. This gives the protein CSVERWGSAVETQYF.